Sequencing of this T cell receptor beta chain was carried out in a study of identifying expanded T cells in peripheral blood. Broader study findings: Clone count variance between roughly 2-week samples rose with total template count.

Concerning this clone itself: The antigen is not known.

No infections or other immune events were documented during collection. Per germline, CDR1 MNHNS and CDR2 SASEGT. This CDR3 contains 14 residues. With 0 bases removed from V and 8 bases from J, the gap between germline ends came to 11 bases. Some clones are missing from TCRdb's copy, which holds only in-frame ones; the method was immunoSEQ multiplex PCR. The repertoire holds tens of thousands of clones, around 87% seen once, with around 4.8% in the top ten. Material: blood. This clonotype was sampled from a person aged 18-70 years in good health. V gene TRBV6-1 combines with J gene TRBJ2-1; D may match TRBD1 or TRBD2 (7 bases each). CDR3 protein: CASSEARGGDEQFF. The CDR3 DNA follows: TGTGCCAGCAGTGAAGCCAGGGGGGGGGATGAGCAGTTCTTC.